This entry is about one T cell receptor (beta chain). Antigen: not known. TCRdb used MiXCR to reprocess the 5' RACE reads, holding one entry per CDR3 protein. The sample contains hundreds of thousands of distinct CDR3 sequences, roughly 15% of which appear only once. The entry originates in a study of T-cell memory formation after mild COVID-19. The wider study: Each donor largely had its own TCR clusters.

General observations from the study: The authors did not confirm SARS-CoV-2 specificity of second-wave clones peaking day 37. Certain responding clones were present in pre-infection memory, suggesting participation of cross-reactive memory. Day 15 to 85 contractors were CD4/CD8 balanced; later expanders leaned CD4+.

J gave up 6 bases and V 7 bases, and 16 bases lay outside the gene matches. The CDR3 runs 17 residues. Germline V gene sequence: CDR1 MNHEY, CDR2 SVGEGT. Material for sequencing was PBMCs or a T cell subset sorted from them (not recorded which). The TCR sequence derives from a man younger than 30 who had mild COVID-19 (a few samples of this study predate the infection). Cell type and time point are not known. The J gene is TRBJ2-1, the V gene TRBV6-2 or TRBV6-3, with 9 nucleotides matching TRBD2. The CDR3 sequence: CASTSTTWRGGSNEQFF. CDR3 nucleotide sequence: TGTGCCAGCACCTCCACTACTTGGCGGGGGGGCAGCAATGAGCAGTTCTTC.